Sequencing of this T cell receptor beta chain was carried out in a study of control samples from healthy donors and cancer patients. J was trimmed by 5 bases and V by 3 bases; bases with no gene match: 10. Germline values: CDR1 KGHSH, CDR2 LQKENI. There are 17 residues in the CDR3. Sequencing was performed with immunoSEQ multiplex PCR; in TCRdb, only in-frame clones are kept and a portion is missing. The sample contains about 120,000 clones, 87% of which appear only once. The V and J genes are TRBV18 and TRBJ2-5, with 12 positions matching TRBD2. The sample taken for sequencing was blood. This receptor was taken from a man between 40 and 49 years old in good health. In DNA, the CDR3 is TGTGCCAGCTCACCGAGACTAGCGGGGGCGGATGTGGAGACCCAGTACTTC. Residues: CASSPRLAGADVETQYF.